Shown below are 7 T cell receptor beta chains from a single sample sequenced in a study of T-cell memory formation after mild COVID-19 (dated by TCRdb to the early 2020s). The library was made by 5' RACE. Sequencing took place on an Illumina NovaSeq 6000. Starting from the raw public reads, TCRdb applied fastp trimming at Q25, assembled clones with MiXCR and retained in-frame beta chains. Entries are consolidated by CDR3 protein sequence, retaining the most common genes and DNA. The sample has hundreds of thousands of distinct CDR3 sequences on record, roughly 18% of them singletons. Around 13% of the sample rests with the top ten. Material: PBMCs or a T cell subset sorted from them (not recorded which). The receptors derive from an adult woman who had mild COVID-19 (a few samples of this study predate the infection). The sample titles of this study are shuffled in the database, so cell type and time point are left out; the donor was told from shared clones.

This rearrangement joins TRBV5-1 to TRBJ1-1; 8 nucleotides line up with TRBD1. This CDR3 spans 14 amino acids. The ends lost 3 bases at V and 10 bases at J; junction bases unmatched: 11. The germline CDR1 and CDR2 sequences are SGHRS and YFSETQ. In DNA, the CDR3 is TGCGCCAGCAGCTCCCACACAGGGGGTCTTCCAGCTTTCTTT. Its translation is CASSSHTGGLPAFF.

The rearrangement links TRBV5-1 to TRBJ2-3; TRBD1 matches at 7 bases. Germline lookup yields CDR1 SGHRS and CDR2 YFSETQ. The CDR3 extends over 15 amino acids. V was clipped by 4 bases and J by 5 bases; unmatched bases: 10. The CDR3 DNA reads TGCGCCAGCAGCCTAGGGACAGATGGGGTAGATACGCAGTATTTT. It yields the protein CASSLGTDGVDTQYF.

The table lists this clonotype with many counts. The rearrangement uses TRBV4-2 and TRBJ2-5; 7 bases fit TRBD2. V shed 4 bases, J shed 1 base, and the junction held 6 bases outside the gene matches. The CDR3 runs 15 residues. Germline assignment: CDR1 LGHNA and CDR2 YNFKEQ. DNA of the CDR3: TGTGCCAGCAGCCGACGAGCGGGACCCCAAGAGACCCAGTACTTC. Protein product: CASSRRAGPQETQYF.

The V gene is TRBV29-1, the J gene TRBJ1-2; TRBD1 agrees at 7 bases. CDR1 is SQVTM, CDR2 ANQGSEA, per germline. The junction had 13 bases not matched to a gene; V was cut back by 2 bases and J by 4 bases. There are 16 residues in the CDR3. For the CDR3, the DNA is TGCAGCGTTGAATTCCCCGACAGGGCTTCAGGCTATGGCTACACCTTC. Translated, it gives CSVEFPDRASGYGYTF.

The V gene is TRBV12-3 or TRBV12-4, the J gene TRBJ2-5; 9 bases map to TRBD2. J lost 5 bases, V lost 4 bases, and 5 bases had no gene match. This CDR3 has 14 residues. The CDR3 spells CASSSGTSPETQYF. CDR3 in DNA: TGTGCCAGCAGTTCCGGGACTAGCCCTGAGACCCAGTACTTC.

V usage is TRBV15 and J usage is TRBJ1-6; D unclear. Germline V lookup: CDR1 LNHNV, CDR2 YYDKDF (reference sequence). Trimming shortened V by 0 bases and J by 0 bases, and 6 bases separated the two germline ends. The CDR3 spans 16 residues. The CDR3 DNA is TGTGCCACCAGCAGAGATCGGGTCTCCTATAATTCACCCCTCCACTTT. Its translation: CATSRDRVSYNSPLHF.

The J gene is TRBJ2-2, the V gene TRBV9; D may be TRBD2 (5 bases). Germline values: CDR1 SGDLS, CDR2 YYNGEE. This CDR3 has 16 residues. Trimming took off 4 bases at V and 1 base at J, with 14 bases between the two ends. CDR3 nucleotides: TGTGCCAGCAGCCCCCGGGAAGGGATGAACACCGGGGAGCTGTTTTTT. This gives the protein CASSPREGMNTGELFF. Using reference TRBV9 and TRBJ2-2 for the parts outside the CDR3, the full variable domain is DSGVTQTPKHLITATGQRVTLRCSPRSGDLSVYWYQQSLDQGLQFLIQYYNGEERAKGNILERFSAQQFPDLHSELNLSSLELGDSALYFCASSPREGMNTGELFFGEGSRLTVL.